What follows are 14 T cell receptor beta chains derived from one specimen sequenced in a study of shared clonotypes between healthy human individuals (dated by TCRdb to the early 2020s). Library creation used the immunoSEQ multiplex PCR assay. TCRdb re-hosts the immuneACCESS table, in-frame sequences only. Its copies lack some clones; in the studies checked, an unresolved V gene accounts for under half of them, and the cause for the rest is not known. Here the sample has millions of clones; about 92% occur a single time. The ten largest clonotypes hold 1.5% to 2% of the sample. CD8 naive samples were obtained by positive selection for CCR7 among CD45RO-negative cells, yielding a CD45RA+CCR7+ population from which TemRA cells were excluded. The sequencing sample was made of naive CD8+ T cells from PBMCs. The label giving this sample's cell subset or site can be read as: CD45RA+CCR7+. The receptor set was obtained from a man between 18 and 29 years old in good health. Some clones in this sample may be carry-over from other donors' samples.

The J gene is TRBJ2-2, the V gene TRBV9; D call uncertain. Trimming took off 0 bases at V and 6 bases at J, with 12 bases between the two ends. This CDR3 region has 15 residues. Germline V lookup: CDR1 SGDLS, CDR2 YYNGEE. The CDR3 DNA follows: TGTGCCAGCAGCGTAGTGGGGTCCCAAGCCGGGGAGCTGTTTTTT. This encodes CASSVVGSQAGELFF.

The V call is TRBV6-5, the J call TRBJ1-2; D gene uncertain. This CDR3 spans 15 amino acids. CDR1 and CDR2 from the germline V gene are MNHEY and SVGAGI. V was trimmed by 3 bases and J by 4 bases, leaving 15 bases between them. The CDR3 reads CASSYSGPGPYGYTF. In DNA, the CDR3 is TGTGCCAGCAGTTATAGCGGACCGGGCCCCTATGGCTACACCTTC.

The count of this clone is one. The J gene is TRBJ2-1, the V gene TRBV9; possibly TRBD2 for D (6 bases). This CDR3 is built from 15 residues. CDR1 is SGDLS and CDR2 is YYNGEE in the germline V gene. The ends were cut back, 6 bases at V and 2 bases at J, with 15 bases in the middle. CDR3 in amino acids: CASNLPGLPYNEQFF. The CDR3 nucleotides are TGTGCCAGCAATCTCCCGGGACTCCCCTACAATGAGCAGTTCTTC.

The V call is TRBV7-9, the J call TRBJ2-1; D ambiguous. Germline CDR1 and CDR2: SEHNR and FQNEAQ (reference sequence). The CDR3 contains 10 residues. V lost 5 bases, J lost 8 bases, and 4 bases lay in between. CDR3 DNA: TGTGCCAGCAGCGGAGATGAGCAGTTCTTC. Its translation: CASSGDEQFF.

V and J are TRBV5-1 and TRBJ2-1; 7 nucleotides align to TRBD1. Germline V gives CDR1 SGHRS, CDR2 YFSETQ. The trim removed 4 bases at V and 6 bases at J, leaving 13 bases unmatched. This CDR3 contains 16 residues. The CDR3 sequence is CASSGLDRDIVNEQFF. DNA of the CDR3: TGCGCCAGCAGCGGCCTAGACAGGGATATAGTCAATGAGCAGTTCTTC.

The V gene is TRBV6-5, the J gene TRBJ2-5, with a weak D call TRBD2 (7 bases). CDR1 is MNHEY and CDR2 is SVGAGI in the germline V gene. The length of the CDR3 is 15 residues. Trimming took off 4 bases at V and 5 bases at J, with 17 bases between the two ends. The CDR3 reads CASSLLRGGRETQYF. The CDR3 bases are TGTGCCAGCAGTTTGCTCCGCGGGGGCAGGGAGACCCAGTACTTC.

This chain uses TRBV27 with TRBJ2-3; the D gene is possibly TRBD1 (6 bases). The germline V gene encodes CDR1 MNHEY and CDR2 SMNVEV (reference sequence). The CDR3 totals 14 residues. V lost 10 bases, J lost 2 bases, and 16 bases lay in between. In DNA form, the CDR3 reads TGTGCCACCCGAGCAGGGGCGAACACAGATACGCAGTATTTT. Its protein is CATRAGANTDTQYF.

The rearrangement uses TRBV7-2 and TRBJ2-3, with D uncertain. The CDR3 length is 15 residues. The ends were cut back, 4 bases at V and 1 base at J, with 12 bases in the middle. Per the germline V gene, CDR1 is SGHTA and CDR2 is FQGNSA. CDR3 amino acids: CASSSREWGTDTQYF. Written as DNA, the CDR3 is TGTGCCAGCAGCTCCCGCGAGTGGGGCACAGATACGCAGTATTTT.

The CDR3 reads CAWNQGGTEAFF. The CDR3 DNA sequence: TGTGCCTGGAACCAGGGGGGGACTGAAGCTTTCTTT. The rearrangement links TRBV28 to TRBJ1-1; 7 bases match TRBD1. Unmatched junction bases numbered 8, after V lost 11 bases and J lost 5 bases. The CDR3 runs to 12 residues. The germline V gene has CDR1 MDHEN and CDR2 SYDVKM.

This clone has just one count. As DNA, the CDR3 is TGTGCCAGCAGCGGCGTAGCGGGAGGGGCCTACGAGCAGTACTTC. It is translated as CASSGVAGGAYEQYF. V is TRBV11-2 and J is TRBJ2-5, with 11 bases that match TRBD2. Gene TRBJ2-7 matches the end of the DNA better, so the J call may be wrong. This CDR3 has 15 residues. Germline values: CDR1 SGHAT, CDR2 FQNNGV.

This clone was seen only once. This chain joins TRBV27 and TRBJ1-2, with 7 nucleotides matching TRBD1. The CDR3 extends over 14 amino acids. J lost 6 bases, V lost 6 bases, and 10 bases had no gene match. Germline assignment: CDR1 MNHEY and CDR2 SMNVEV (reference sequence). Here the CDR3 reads CASSPLRDRNGYTF. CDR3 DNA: TGTGCCAGCAGCCCTCTCCGGGACAGAAATGGCTACACCTTC.

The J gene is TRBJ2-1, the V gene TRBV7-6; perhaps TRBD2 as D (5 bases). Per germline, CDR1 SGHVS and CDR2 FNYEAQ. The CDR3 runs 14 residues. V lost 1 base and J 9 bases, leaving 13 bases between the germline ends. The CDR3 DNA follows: TGTGCCAGCAGCTTAGGACCGGGAACCGGTGAGCAGTTCTTC. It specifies CASSLGPGTGEQFF.

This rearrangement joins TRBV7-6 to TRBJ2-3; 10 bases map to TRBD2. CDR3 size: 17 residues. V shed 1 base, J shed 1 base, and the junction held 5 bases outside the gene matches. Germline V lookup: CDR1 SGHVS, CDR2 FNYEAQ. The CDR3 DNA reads TGTGCCAGCAGCTTAGGATGGAGCGGGAGGGGCACAGATACGCAGTATTTT. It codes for CASSLGWSGRGTDTQYF.

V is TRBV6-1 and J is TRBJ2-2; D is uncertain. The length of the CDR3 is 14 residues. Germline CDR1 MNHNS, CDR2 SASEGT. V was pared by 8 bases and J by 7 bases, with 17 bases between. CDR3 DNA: TGTGCCAGCGACGAATCTCGGGTAGTCGGGGAGCTGTTTTTT. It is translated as CASDESRVVGELFF.